Following are 5 T cell receptor beta chains from one sample sequenced in a study of blood T cell repertoires in COVID-19. Repertoires were generated with immunoSEQ multiplex PCR, while TCRdb's copy carries only in-frame clones and drops some. Found here are about 16,000 clones, 92% of them singletons; the top ten hold 7.5% to 8.5%. Sequenced sample: peripheral blood. These receptor sequences come from a human donor with active COVID-19. The donor label of this sample is uncertain.

The chain joins TRBV5-6 to TRBJ2-1; unclear D gene. There are 13 residues in the CDR3. Germline V gives CDR1 SGHDT, CDR2 YYEEEE. Trimming took off 2 bases at V and 3 bases at J, with 6 bases between the two ends. CDR3 DNA sequence: TGTGCCAGCAGCTTTCGACACTACAATGAGCAGTTCTTC. It specifies CASSFRHYNEQFF.

The chain links TRBV19 to TRBJ2-7, with a tentative D call TRBD2 (5 bases). Trimming removed 1 base at V and 3 bases at J, with 7 bases between. This CDR3 has 13 amino acids. CDR1 is LNHDA, CDR2 SQIVND, per germline (reference sequence). The CDR3 DNA reads as TGTGCCAGTAGTATAGCTCGGGACTACGAGCAGTACTTC. Translated, it gives CASSIARDYEQYF. Full variable domain (missing parts from reference TRBV19 and TRBJ2-7): DGGITQSPKYLFRKEGQNVTLSCEQNLNHDAMYWYRQDPGQGLRLIYYSQIVNDFQKGDIAEGYSVSREKKESFPLTVTSAQKNPTAFYLCASSIARDYEQYFGPGTRLTVT.

The chain is built from TRBV18 and TRBJ1-5; 9 bases are a match to TRBD1. V gave up 5 bases and J gave up 0 bases; unmatched junction bases: 11. Germline CDR1 reads KGHSH; CDR2 reads LQKENI. The CDR3 sequence is 18 residues long. The chain's CDR3 is CASSSLSGQGYSNQPQHF. CDR3 sequence (DNA): TGTGCCAGCTCATCCTTATCTGGACAGGGGTATAGCAATCAGCCCCAGCATTTT.

This rearrangement joins TRBV28 to TRBJ2-2, with a weak D call TRBD1 (5 bases). The V gene lost 6 bases and the J gene lost 6 bases, with 11 bases spanning the gap. The V gene's germline CDR1 is MDHEN and CDR2 SYDVKM. There are 13 residues in the CDR3. The DNA for the CDR3 is TGTGCCAGCAGAACACAGGCGCCCGGGGAGCTGTTTTTT. Its translation: CASRTQAPGELFF.

This chain links TRBV24-1 with TRBJ2-4; D is perhaps TRBD2 (6 bases). CDR1 KGHDR and CDR2 SFDVKD come from the germline V gene. CDR3 length: 17 residues. The ends were cut back, 3 bases at V and 7 bases at J, with 21 bases in the middle. DNA for the CDR3: TGTGCCACCAGTGATCCATTCGCGGGGAATGGGAAGAACATTCAGTACTTC. Translated: CATSDPFAGNGKNIQYF.